This T cell receptor beta chain comes out of a study of cytomegalovirus exposure and HLA in healthy donors. PCR was performed using 60 Vbeta and 13 Jbeta primers. As handled by the study authors: Counted up in a later analysis, unique TCR beta chains came to about 80 million, with about 9.9 million shared. Data came from immunoSEQ multiplex PCR; TCRdb stores just in-frame clones and leaves some out. V, J and clone size were drawn from that table, and D and trimming were deduced from the DNA. Here the sample spans some 85,000 clones, approximately 88% being singletons. This clone was picked up a small number of times. Trimming at V came to 8 bases and at J to 4 bases, leaving 4 bases not matched to a gene. From germline, CDR1 is MNHEY and CDR2 SMNVEV (reference sequence). This CDR3 spans 13 amino acids.

Sample: PBMCs. The TCR comes from a man aged 18 to 30 in good health and CMV-seronegative. The chain employs TRBV27 and TRBJ2-7, with 11 bases matching TRBD1. CDR3 protein: CASSGTGGYEQYF. The CDR3 DNA sequence: TGTGCCAGCTCCGGGACAGGGGGATACGAGCAGTACTTC.